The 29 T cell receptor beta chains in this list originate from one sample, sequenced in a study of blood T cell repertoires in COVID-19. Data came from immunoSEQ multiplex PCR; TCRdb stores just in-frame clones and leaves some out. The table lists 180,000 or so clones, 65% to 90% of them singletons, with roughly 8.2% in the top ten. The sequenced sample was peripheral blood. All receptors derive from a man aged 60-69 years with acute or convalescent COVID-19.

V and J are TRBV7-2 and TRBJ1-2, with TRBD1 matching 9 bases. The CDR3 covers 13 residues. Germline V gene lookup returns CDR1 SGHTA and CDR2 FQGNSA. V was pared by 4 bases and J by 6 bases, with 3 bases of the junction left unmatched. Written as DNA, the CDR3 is TGTGCCAGCAGCTGGGGGACAGGGCATGGCTACACCTTC. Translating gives CASSWGTGHGYTF.

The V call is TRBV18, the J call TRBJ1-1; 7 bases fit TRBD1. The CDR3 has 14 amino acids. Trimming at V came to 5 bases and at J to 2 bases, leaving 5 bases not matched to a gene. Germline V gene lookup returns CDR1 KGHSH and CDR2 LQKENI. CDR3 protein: CASSRQGVNTEAFF. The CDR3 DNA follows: TGTGCCAGCTCAAGACAGGGAGTCAACACTGAAGCTTTCTTT.

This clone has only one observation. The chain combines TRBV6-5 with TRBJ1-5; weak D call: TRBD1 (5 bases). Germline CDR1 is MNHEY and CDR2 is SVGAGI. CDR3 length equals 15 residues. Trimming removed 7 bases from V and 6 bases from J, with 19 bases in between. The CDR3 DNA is TGTGCCAGCACCCAAGGGACTAATATAGGTCAGCCCCAGCATTTT. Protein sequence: CASTQGTNIGQPQHF.

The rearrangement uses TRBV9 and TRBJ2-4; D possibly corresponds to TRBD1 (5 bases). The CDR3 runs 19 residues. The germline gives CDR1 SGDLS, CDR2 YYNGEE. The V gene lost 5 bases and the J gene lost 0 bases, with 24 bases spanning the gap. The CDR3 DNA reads TGTGCCAGCAGTCCTCGCAAACTACAGGTGATACAAGCCAAAAACATTCAGTACTTC. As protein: CASSPRKLQVIQAKNIQYF.

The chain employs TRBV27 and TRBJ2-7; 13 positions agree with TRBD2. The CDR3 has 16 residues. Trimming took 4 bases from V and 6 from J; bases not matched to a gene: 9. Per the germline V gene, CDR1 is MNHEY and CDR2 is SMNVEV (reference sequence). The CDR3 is CASSSSGLAGVSEQYF. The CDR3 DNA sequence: TGTGCCAGCAGTTCATCAGGACTAGCGGGAGTCAGCGAGCAGTACTTC.

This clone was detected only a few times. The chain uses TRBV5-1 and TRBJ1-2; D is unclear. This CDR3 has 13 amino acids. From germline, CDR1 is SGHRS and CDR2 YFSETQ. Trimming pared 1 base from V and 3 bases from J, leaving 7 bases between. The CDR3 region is CASSLSGDYGYTF. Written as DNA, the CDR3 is TGCGCCAGCAGCTTGTCCGGGGACTATGGCTACACCTTC.

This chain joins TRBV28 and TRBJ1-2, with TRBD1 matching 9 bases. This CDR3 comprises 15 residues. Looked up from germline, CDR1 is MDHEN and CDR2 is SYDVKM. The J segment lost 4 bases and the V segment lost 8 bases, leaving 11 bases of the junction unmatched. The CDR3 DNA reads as TGTGCCAGCCTCCCCCCCGGACAGGGGACCTATGGCTACACCTTC. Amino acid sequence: CASLPPGQGTYGYTF.

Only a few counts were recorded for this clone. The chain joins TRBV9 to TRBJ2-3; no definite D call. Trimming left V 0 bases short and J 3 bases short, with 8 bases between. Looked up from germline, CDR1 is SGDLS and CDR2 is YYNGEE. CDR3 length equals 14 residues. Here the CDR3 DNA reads TGTGCCAGCAGCGTAGCTAAGGAGACAGATACGCAGTATTTT. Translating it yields CASSVAKETDTQYF.

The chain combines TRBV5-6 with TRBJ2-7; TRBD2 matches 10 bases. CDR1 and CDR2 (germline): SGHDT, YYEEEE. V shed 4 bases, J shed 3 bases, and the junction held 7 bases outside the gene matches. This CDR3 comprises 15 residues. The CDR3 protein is CASSPVSGGNYEQYF. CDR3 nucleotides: TGTGCCAGCAGCCCGGTTAGCGGGGGGAACTACGAGCAGTACTTC.

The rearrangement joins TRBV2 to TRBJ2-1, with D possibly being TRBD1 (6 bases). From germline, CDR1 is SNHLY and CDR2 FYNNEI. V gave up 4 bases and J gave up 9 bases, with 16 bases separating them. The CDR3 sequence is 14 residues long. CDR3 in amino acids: CASSVQGSLREQFF. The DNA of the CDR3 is TGTGCCAGCAGTGTTCAGGGGAGTTTGCGTGAGCAGTTCTTC.

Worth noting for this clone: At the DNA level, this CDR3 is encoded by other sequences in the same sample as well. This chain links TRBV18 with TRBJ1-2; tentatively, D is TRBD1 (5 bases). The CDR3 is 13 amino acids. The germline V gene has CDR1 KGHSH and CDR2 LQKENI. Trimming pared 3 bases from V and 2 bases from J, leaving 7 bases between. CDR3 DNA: TGTGCCAGCTCACCCGGGGGGAACTATGGCTACACCTTC. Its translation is CASSPGGNYGYTF.

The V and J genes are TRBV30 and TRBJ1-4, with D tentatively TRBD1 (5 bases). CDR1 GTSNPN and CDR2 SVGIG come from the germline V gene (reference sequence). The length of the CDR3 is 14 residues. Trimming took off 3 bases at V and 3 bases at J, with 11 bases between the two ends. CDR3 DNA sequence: TGTGCCTGGAGGGGGGGGTACGCTAATGAAAAACTGTTTTTT. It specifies CAWRGGYANEKLFF.

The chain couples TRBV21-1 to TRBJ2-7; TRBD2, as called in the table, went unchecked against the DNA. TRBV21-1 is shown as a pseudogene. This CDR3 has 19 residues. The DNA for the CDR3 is TGTGCCAGCAGCAAAGTAGGGCTAGCGGGTCCCCGGAGGTCCTACGAGCAGTACTTC. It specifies CASSKVGLAGPRRSYEQYF.

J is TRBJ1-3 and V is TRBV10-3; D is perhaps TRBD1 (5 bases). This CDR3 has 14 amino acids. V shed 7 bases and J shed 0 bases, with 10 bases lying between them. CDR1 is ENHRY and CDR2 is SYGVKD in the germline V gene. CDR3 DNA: TGTGCCATCACCGGACAAGTCTCTGGAAACACCATATATTTT. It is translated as CAITGQVSGNTIYF.

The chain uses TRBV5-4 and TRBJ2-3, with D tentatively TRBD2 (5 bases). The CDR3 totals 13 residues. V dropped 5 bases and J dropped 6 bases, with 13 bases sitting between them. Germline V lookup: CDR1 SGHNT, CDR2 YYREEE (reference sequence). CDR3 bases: TGTGCCAGCAGTCAAAGTACGGGGGATACGCAGTATTTT. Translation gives CASSQSTGDTQYF.

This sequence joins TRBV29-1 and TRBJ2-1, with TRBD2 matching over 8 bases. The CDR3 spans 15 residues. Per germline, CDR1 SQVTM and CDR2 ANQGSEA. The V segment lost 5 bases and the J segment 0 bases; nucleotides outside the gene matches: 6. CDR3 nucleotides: TGCAGCGTTCGCCGACTAGCGTACTCCTACAATGAGCAGTTCTTC. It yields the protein CSVRRLAYSYNEQFF.

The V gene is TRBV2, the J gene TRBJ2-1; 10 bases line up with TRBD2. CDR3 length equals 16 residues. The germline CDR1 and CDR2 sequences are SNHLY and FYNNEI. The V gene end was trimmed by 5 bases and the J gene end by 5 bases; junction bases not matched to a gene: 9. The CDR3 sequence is CASSRVKREGDNEQFF. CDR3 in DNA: TGTGCCAGCAGTCGTGTGAAGCGGGAGGGAGACAATGAGCAGTTCTTC.

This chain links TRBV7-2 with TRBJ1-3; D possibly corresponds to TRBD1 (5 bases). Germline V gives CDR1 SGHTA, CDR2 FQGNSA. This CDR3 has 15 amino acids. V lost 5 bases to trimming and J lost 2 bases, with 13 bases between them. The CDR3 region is CASSRSRDPGNTIYF. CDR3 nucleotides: TGTGCCAGCAGCCGCAGCAGGGATCCTGGAAACACCATATATTTT.

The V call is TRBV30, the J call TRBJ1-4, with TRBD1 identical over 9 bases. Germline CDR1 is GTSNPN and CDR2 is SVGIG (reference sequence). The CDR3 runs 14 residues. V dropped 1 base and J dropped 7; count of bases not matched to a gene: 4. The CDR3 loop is CAWSGGTGPEKLFF. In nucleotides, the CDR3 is TGTGCCTGGAGTGGAGGGACAGGGCCTGAAAAACTGTTTTTT.

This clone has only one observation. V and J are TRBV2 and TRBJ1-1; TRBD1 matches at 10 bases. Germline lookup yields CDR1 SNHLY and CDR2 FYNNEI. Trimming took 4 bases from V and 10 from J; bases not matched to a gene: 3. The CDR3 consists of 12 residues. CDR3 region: CASSGQGASAFF. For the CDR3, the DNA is TGTGCCAGCAGTGGACAGGGGGCGTCAGCTTTCTTT.

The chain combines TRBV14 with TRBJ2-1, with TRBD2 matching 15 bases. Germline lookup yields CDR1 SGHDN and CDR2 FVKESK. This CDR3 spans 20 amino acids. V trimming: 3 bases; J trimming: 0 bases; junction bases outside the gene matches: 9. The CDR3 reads CASSQRLGLAGGSSYNEQFF. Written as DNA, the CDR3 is TGTGCCAGCAGCCAGCGGTTGGGACTAGCGGGAGGTTCCTCCTACAATGAGCAGTTCTTC.

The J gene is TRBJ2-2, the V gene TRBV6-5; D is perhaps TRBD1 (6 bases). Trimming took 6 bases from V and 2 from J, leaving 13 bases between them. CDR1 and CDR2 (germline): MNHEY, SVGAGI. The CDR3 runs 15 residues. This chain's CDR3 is CASRSVGANTGELFF. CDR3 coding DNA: TGTGCCAGCAGATCCGTGGGGGCCAACACCGGGGAGCTGTTTTTT.

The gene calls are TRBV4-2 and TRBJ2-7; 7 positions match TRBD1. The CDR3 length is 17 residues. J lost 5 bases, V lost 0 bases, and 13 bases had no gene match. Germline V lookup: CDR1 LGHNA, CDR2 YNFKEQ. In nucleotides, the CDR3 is TGTGCCAGCAGCCAAGATAGGGTACAGACAGGGACAGACGAGCAGTACTTC. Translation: CASSQDRVQTGTDEQYF.

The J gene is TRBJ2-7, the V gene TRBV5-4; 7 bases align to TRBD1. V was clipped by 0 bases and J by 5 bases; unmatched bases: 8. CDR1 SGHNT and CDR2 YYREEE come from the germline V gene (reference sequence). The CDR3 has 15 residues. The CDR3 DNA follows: TGTGCCAGCAGCTTGGGAGGTAGGGGGCTAGACGAGCAGTACTTC. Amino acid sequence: CASSLGGRGLDEQYF. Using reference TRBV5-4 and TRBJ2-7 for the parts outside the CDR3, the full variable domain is ETGVTQSPTHLIKTRGQQVTLRCSSQSGHNTVSWYQQALGQGPQFIFQYYREEENGRGNFPPRFSGLQFPNYSSELNVNALELDDSALYLCASSLGGRGLDEQYFGPGTRLTVT.

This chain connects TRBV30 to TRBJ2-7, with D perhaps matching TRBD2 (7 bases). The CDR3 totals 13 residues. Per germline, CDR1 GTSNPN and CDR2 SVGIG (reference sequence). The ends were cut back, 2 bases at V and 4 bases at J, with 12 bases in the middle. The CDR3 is CAWSKGGSYEQYF. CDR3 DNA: TGTGCCTGGAGTAAGGGGGGGTCGTACGAGCAGTACTTC.

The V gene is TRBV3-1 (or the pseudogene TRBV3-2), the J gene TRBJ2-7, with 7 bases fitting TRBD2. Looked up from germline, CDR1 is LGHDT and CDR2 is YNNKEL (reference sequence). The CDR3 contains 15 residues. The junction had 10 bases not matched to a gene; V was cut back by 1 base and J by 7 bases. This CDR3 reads CASSQGSFMGGEQYF. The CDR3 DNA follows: TGTGCCAGCAGCCAAGGCTCCTTCATGGGGGGGGAGCAGTACTTC.

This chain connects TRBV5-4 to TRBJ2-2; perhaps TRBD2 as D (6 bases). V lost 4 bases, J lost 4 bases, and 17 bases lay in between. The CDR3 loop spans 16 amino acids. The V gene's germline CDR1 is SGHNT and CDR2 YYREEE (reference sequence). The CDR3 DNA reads TGTGCCAGCAGCCTTGGGGGAACGCGGGGCACCGGGGAGCTGTTTTTT. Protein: CASSLGGTRGTGELFF.

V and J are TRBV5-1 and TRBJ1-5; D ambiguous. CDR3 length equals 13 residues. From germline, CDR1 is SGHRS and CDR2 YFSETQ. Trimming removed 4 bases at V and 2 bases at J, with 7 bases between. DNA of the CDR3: TGCGCCAGCAGCCAAGAGGGCAATCAGCCCCAGCATTTT. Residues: CASSQEGNQPQHF.

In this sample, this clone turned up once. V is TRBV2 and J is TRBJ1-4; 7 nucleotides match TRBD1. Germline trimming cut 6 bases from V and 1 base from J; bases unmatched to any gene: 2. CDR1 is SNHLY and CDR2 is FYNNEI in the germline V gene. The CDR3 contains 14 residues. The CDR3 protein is CASRWDRTNEKLFF. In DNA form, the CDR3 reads TGTGCCAGCAGATGGGACAGAACTAATGAAAAACTGTTTTTT.